This TCR beta chain was captured by sequencing in a study of ipilimumab plus nivolumab after autologous stem cell transplantation. The wider study: A median of roughly eight nivolumab and 4 to 6 ipilimumab doses were given.

Starting 14 to 28 days after autologous transplant, ipilimumab 1 mg/kg was given. The protocol was immunoSEQ multiplex PCR, while the TCRdb copy is restricted to in-frame clones and leaves out a portion. The table has 17,000 or so clones, roughly three quarters seen once. Germline assignment: CDR1 SGHDN and CDR2 FVKESK. The CDR3 loop spans 15 amino acids. V was clipped by 3 bases and J by 0 bases, with 9 bases between them. The receptor's source is a male donor with diffuse large B-cell lymphoma. The chain has TRBV14 and TRBJ1-3; the D is unclear. The starting material was PBMCs, obtained in a trial of ipilimumab plus nivolumab as post-transplant consolidation. This CDR3 reads CASSQVLGSGNTIYF. The CDR3, as DNA: TGTGCCAGCAGCCAGGTCTTGGGCTCTGGAAACACCATATATTTT.